Described below is a single TCR beta chain sequence and its context. Its target is unknown. Naive, central memory, regulatory and stem cell-like memory cells within the CD4+ compartment were sorted using CD45RO/CCR7/CD25/CD127/CD95/CD27. The sample is drawn from a study of beta chain features in type 1 diabetes. Study-wide results and caveats: Any HLA type influence on TCRB rearrangement was left unresolved here. Type 1 diabetes patients showed a moderate but significant shortening of TCRB CDR3s in all four CD4+ subsets. A cDNA-based sequencing approach could over-represent cells with high TCR expression. Fewer insertions but more deletions were seen at VDJ junctions in type 1 diabetes patients.

Reverse transcribing all isolated RNA meant expressed TCRB transcripts were sequenced. The protocol was immunoSEQ multiplex PCR, while the TCRdb copy is restricted to in-frame clones and leaves out a portion. The profile shows about 22,000 clones, more than 45% of them singletons. This TCR came from a man younger than 30 with type 1 diabetes. The source material was stem cell memory CD4+ T cells from blood.

The CDR3, as DNA: TGTGCCAGCAGCTTAGCATCAGGGGGGTCCACAGATACGCAGTATTTT. Protein product: CASSLASGGSTDTQYF. The V and J genes are TRBV7-2 and TRBJ2-3; D is possibly TRBD1 (7 bases). Germline assignment: CDR1 SGHTA and CDR2 FQGNSA. Trimming stripped 0 bases from V and 2 bases from J, with 12 bases between. This CDR3 region has 16 residues.